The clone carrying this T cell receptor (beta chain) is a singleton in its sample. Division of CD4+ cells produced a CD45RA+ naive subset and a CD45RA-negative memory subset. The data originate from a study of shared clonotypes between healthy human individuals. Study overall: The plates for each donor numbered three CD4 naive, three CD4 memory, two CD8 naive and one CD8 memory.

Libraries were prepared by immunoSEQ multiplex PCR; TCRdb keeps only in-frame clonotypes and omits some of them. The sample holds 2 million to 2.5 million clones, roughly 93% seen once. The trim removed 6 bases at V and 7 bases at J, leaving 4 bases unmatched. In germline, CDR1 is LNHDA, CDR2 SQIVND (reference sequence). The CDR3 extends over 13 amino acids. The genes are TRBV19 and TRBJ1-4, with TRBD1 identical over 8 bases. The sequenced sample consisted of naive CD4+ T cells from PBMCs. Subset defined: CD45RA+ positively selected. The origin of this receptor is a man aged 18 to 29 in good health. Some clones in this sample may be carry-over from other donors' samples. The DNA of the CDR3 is TGTGCCAGTAGGACAGGGGCCTTTGAAAAACTGTTTTTT. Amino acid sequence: CASRTGAFEKLFF.